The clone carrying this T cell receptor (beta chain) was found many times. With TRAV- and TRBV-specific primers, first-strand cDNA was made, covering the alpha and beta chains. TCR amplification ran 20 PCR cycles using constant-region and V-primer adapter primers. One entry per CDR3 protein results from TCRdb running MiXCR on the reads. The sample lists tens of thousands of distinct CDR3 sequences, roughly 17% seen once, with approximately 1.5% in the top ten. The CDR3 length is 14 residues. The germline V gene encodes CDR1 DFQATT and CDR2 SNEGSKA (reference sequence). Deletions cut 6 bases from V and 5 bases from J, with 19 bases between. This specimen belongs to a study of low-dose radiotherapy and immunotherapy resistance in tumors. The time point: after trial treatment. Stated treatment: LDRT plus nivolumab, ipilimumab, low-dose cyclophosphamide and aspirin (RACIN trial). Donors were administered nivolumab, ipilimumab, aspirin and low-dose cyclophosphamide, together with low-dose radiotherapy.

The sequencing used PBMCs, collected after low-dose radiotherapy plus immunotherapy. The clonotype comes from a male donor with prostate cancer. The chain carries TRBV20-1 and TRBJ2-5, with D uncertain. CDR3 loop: CSATDGPMRETQYF. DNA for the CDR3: TGCAGTGCCACGGACGGCCCAATGCGGGAGACCCAGTACTTC.